These 17 T cell receptor beta chains share one sample of origin, sequenced in a study of cytomegalovirus exposure and HLA in healthy donors. The PCR had 60 Vbeta and 13 Jbeta primers. Data came from immunoSEQ multiplex PCR; TCRdb stores just in-frame clones and leaves some out. The table records roughly 150,000 clones, 85% of them present only once. The source material was PBMCs. Receptors were obtained from a boy younger than 10 in good health and CMV-seronegative.

In the case of this clone: At one end the junction does not follow the germline gene, possibly because of a read error. The V gene is TRBV2, the J gene TRBJ1-2; no reliable D call. The CDR3 contains 12 residues. Germline V gene lookup returns CDR1 SNHLY and CDR2 FYNNEI. DNA for the CDR3: TGTGCCAGCAGTGAAGTTGGAGAGGGCTGCACCTTC. This sequence encodes CASSEVGEGCTF.

This chain joins TRBV20-1 and TRBJ2-3, with D unresolved. The CDR3 runs to 11 residues. Germline V lookup: CDR1 DFQATT, CDR2 SNEGSKA (reference sequence). The CDR3, as DNA: TGCAGGGTGGCCTCCGCAGATACGCAGTATTTT. Protein: CRVASADTQYF.

The V and J genes are TRBV7-2 and TRBJ2-1; TRBD2 aligns across 9 bases. J was trimmed by 6 bases and V by 2 bases; bases with no gene match: 5. Germline values: CDR1 SGHTA, CDR2 FQGNSA. The CDR3 sequence is 15 residues long. The chain's CDR3 is CASSLKAGGFNEQFF. Here the CDR3 DNA reads TGTGCCAGCAGCTTAAAAGCGGGGGGTTTCAATGAGCAGTTCTTC. The full variable domain, its missing parts supplied by reference TRBV7-2 and TRBJ2-1, is GAGVSQSPSNKVTEKGKDVELRCDPISGHTALYWYRQSLGQGLEFLIYFQGNSAPDKSGLPSDRFSAERTGGSVSTLTIQRTQQEDSAVYLCASSLKAGGFNEQFFGPGTRLTVL.

This clone was counted a single time. The chain links TRBV19 to TRBJ2-7; 9 nucleotides line up with TRBD2. This CDR3 has 17 residues. Germline CDR1 LNHDA, CDR2 SQIVND (reference sequence). V lost 4 bases and J lost 2; bases outside the gene matches: 12. As DNA, the CDR3 is TGTGCCAGTAGTACCATTTCACCGGGACTAGCCCCCTACGAGCAGTACTTC. This translates into CASSTISPGLAPYEQYF.

In its sample, this clone was seen a few times. This chain links TRBV12-5 with TRBJ1-1; 8 bases align to TRBD1. Germline CDR1 is LGHNT and CDR2 is FRNRAP. The CDR3 runs 15 residues. The V and J ends lost 7 bases and 1 base, in that order; junction bases with no gene match: 8. CDR3 sequence reads: CASAFAGGPNTEAFF. CDR3 sequence (DNA): TGTGCTAGTGCCTTCGCAGGGGGCCCGAACACTGAAGCTTTCTTT.

Worth noting for this clone: The CDR3 ends on some other residue instead of the conserved phenylalanine or tryptophan, so this is likely a read error. J is TRBJ1-6 and V is TRBV5-6, with 8 bases lining up with TRBD1. Trimming at V came to 2 bases and at J to 3 bases, leaving 4 bases not matched to a gene. Germline CDR1 is SGHDT and CDR2 is YYEEEE. The CDR3 consists of 16 residues. The CDR3 region is CASSLTGTGYNSPLHL. The CDR3 DNA reads TGTGCCAGCAGCTTAACCGGGACAGGCTATAATTCACCCCTCCACCTT.

V is TRBV6-5 and J is TRBJ2-7, with a weak D call TRBD1 (6 bases). Trimming took off 4 bases at V and 2 bases at J, with 12 bases between the two ends. Germline CDR1 reads MNHEY; CDR2 reads SVGAGI. This CDR3 contains 14 residues. The CDR3 region is CASSSGDNPYEQYV. CDR3 DNA: TGTGCCAGCAGTTCTGGGGACAATCCCTACGAGCAGTACGTC.

This clone was counted a single time. The chain combines TRBV7-9 with TRBJ1-1, with 7 positions matching TRBD1. Trimming cost V 6 bases and J 5 bases; bases outside gene matches: 3. Germline assignment: CDR1 SEHNR and CDR2 FQNEAQ (reference sequence). This CDR3 region has 12 residues. This CDR3 is CASSTGDTEAFF. DNA for the CDR3: TGTGCCAGCAGTACAGGGGATACTGAAGCTTTCTTT. Based on the CDR3 plus reference TRBV7-9 and TRBJ1-1, the full variable domain is DTGVSQNPRHKITKRGQNVTFRCDPISEHNRLYWYRQTLGQGPEFLTYFQNEAQLEKSRLLSDRFSAERPKGSFSTLEIQRTEQGDSAMYLCASSTGDTEAFFGQGTRLTVV.

The J gene is TRBJ2-3, the V gene TRBV5-1; TRBD2 matches 14 bases. This CDR3 is 17 amino acids long. CDR1 and CDR2 from the germline V gene are SGHRS and YFSETQ. The V gene end was trimmed by 4 bases and the J gene end by 3 bases; junction bases not matched to a gene: 7. For the CDR3, the DNA is TGCGCCAGCAGCATCGGGACTAGCGGGAGATTTACAGATACGCAGTATTTT. Its translation is CASSIGTSGRFTDTQYF. The complete variable domain, with remaining parts taken from reference TRBV5-1 and TRBJ2-3, reads KAGVTQTPRYLIKTRGQQVTLSCSPISGHRSVSWYQQTPGQGLQFLFEYFSETQRNKGNFPGRFSGRQFSNSRSEMNVSTLELGDSALYLCASSIGTSGRFTDTQYFGPGTRLTVL.

The CDR3 region is CASSPQLTSGLHNEQFF. CDR3 in DNA: TGTGCCAGCAGCCCCCAACTAACTAGCGGGCTACACAATGAGCAGTTCTTC. V and J are TRBV13 and TRBJ2-1, with TRBD2 matching 9 bases. The CDR3 sequence is 17 residues long. Losses at the gene ends were 5 bases for V and 5 bases for J; bases not matched to a gene: 13. CDR1 is PRHDT, CDR2 FYEKMQ, per germline (reference sequence).

The chain carries TRBV4-2 and TRBJ2-3, with a tentative D call TRBD1 (6 bases). This CDR3 has 14 amino acids. The V gene's germline CDR1 is LGHNA and CDR2 YNFKEQ. V lost 0 bases and J lost 6, with 10 bases in between. In DNA, the CDR3 is TGTGCCAGCAGCCAAGATGAGCAGGGGGATACGCAGTATTTT. Translating gives CASSQDEQGDTQYF.

V is TRBV15 and J is TRBJ2-1; 9 bases agree with TRBD2. This CDR3 is built from 16 residues. Trimming cost V 6 bases and J 6 bases; bases outside gene matches: 12. CDR1 is LNHNV and CDR2 is YYDKDF in the germline V gene (reference sequence). CDR3 region: CATSRPGLAMVNEQFF. The CDR3, as DNA: TGTGCCACCAGTAGACCGGGACTAGCTATGGTCAATGAGCAGTTCTTC.

This chain joins TRBV28 and TRBJ2-7; 8 nucleotides agree with TRBD2. Germline values: CDR1 MDHEN, CDR2 SYDVKM. V lost 3 bases to trimming and J lost 0 bases; unmatched junction nucleotides: 1. CDR3 size: 14 residues. The CDR3 loop reads CASSFRGGSYEQYV. The DNA for the CDR3 is TGTGCCAGCAGTTTTCGGGGGGGCTCCTACGAGCAGTACGTC.

The genes are TRBV9 and TRBJ2-7, with 8 bases aligning to TRBD1. In germline, CDR1 is SGDLS, CDR2 YYNGEE. With V trimmed by 3 bases and J by 6 bases, 5 bases remained unmatched. This CDR3 comprises 13 residues. Here the CDR3 reads CASSASQGGEQYV. The CDR3 nucleotides read TGTGCCAGCAGCGCGTCACAGGGGGGCGAGCAGTACGTC.

V is TRBV7-9 and J is TRBJ2-3, with D possibly TRBD1 on 5 matching bases. CDR1 is SEHNR and CDR2 is FQNEAQ in the germline V gene (reference sequence). The CDR3 totals 13 residues. The V end was cut by 4 bases, the J end by 5 bases, with 10 bases between. This chain's CDR3 is CASSSGIRDTQYF. Written as DNA, the CDR3 is TGTGCCAGCAGCTCAGGGATCCGAGATACGCAGTATTTT. Looking up the rest from reference TRBV7-9 and TRBJ2-3 gives the full variable domain: DTGVSQNPRHKITKRGQNVTFRCDPISEHNRLYWYRQTLGQGPEFLTYFQNEAQLEKSRLLSDRFSAERPKGSFSTLEIQRTEQGDSAMYLCASSSGIRDTQYFGPGTRLTVL.

V and J are TRBV30 and TRBJ2-1; TRBD2 agrees at 12 bases. V shed 2 bases, J shed 4 bases, and the junction held 6 bases outside the gene matches. CDR3 size: 16 residues. Germline-derived CDR1 and CDR2 are GTSNPN and SVGIG (reference sequence). The CDR3 nucleotides read TGTGCCTGGAGTCTTCTAGCGGGGGGGCTATACAATGAGCAGTTCTTC. Translated: CAWSLLAGGLYNEQFF.

In its sample, this clone was seen a few times. V is TRBV15 and J is TRBJ2-1; tentatively, D is TRBD1 (5 bases). From germline, CDR1 is LNHNV and CDR2 YYDKDF (reference sequence). CDR3 length equals 16 residues. V was clipped by 0 bases and J by 4 bases, with 13 bases between them. This CDR3 reads CATSRDWSGQYNEQFF. DNA of the CDR3: TGTGCCACCAGCAGAGATTGGTCAGGGCAGTACAATGAGCAGTTCTTC.